The clone carrying this T cell receptor (beta chain) has a handful of counts. The antigen is unknown. The CDR3 contains 13 residues. With 5 bases removed from V and 6 bases from J, the gap between germline ends came to 17 bases. Looked up from germline, CDR1 is DFQATT and CDR2 is SNEGSKA (reference sequence). RNA transcripts were the template, and TCR beta CDR3 regions were amplified from them. RT-PCR with HTBI primers came first, then second-round multiplex PCR. Using its own MiXCR run on the multiplex PCR reads, TCRdb lists one record per CDR3 protein. This table has over a million distinct CDR3 sequences, about 36% appearing once. The data were taken from a study of Graves' ophthalmopathy and Graves' hyperthyroidism. Study-wide points: With a specificity of 72.22% and a sensitivity of over 65%, the model predicted ophthalmopathy progression. Thyroid clonotypes that were expanded above 0.001 frequency mostly also appeared in blood.

Aged 18 to 65, hyperthyroidism patients had been newly diagnosed, with under 2 months' duration. Clinical symptoms, serum thyroxine, TRAb, thyroid ultrasound and orbital computed tomography were relied on for diagnosis. The chain joins TRBV20-1 to TRBJ2-7, with D possibly TRBD1 on 6 matching bases. Sequencing input: peripheral blood or thyroid tissue (not recorded which). This sequence was found in an adult man with Graves' hyperthyroidism. The CDR3 is CSAQNRDVGEQYF. DNA of the CDR3: TGCAGTGCTCAAAACAGGGACGTAGGCGAGCAGTACTTC.